The 15 T cell receptor beta chains given below trace back to one sample, sequenced in a study of T cell responses to AZD1222 COVID-19 vaccine. Profiling relied on immunoSEQ multiplex PCR, and the TCRdb table lists in-frame clones only, not all of them. The table has some 120,000 clones, roughly 94% seen once. The input for sequencing was peripheral blood, taken on day 0 of AZD1222 vaccination. Receptor source: an adult in good health.

This chain links TRBV28 with TRBJ1-1, with 8 bases that match TRBD1. CDR3 length: 13 amino acids. CDR1 is MDHEN, CDR2 SYDVKM, per germline. The V segment lost 9 bases and the J segment 3 bases; nucleotides outside the gene matches: 6. This CDR3 is CASEGQGYTEAFF. CDR3 DNA: TGTGCCAGTGAAGGACAGGGATACACTGAAGCTTTCTTT.

The chain is built from TRBV28 and TRBJ2-7; no definite D call. Germline-derived CDR1 and CDR2 are MDHEN and SYDVKM. CDR3 size: 12 residues. Trimming took off 6 bases at V and 4 bases at J, with 10 bases between the two ends. The CDR3 sequence: CASSPALYEQYF. The CDR3 bases are TGTGCCAGCAGCCCGGCCTTATACGAGCAGTACTTC.

J is TRBJ1-4 and V is TRBV5-1; 7 positions match TRBD1. Trimming removed 4 bases from V and 0 bases from J; junction bases left unmatched: 6. Germline values: CDR1 SGHRS, CDR2 YFSETQ. CDR3 size: 16 residues. For the CDR3, the DNA is TGCGCCAGCAGCGGGCCCCAGGGGGCAACTAATGAAAAACTGTTTTTT. Translated: CASSGPQGATNEKLFF.

In the case of this clone: One end of the junction is discordant with germline, which a read error may explain. This chain joins TRBV28 and TRBJ2-3; tentative D call: TRBD2 (6 bases). Germline lookup yields CDR1 MDHEN and CDR2 SYDVKM. This CDR3 spans 13 amino acids. In nucleotides, the CDR3 is TGTGCCAGCAGCCGCACTGAACCGGGAGAGGTCGGTTTT. Translation gives CASSRTEPGEVGF.

The chain joins TRBV4-1 to TRBJ2-1; 8 bases fit TRBD2. Germline V gene data show CDR1 as MGHRA and CDR2 as YSYEKL. J gave up 2 bases and V 2 bases, and 8 bases lay outside the gene matches. CDR3 length: 17 residues. CDR3 amino acids: CASSQSSGRRAYNEQFF. The CDR3 region has the DNA TGCGCCAGCAGCCAATCCAGCGGGAGACGCGCCTACAATGAGCAGTTCTTC.

The chain is built from TRBV19 and TRBJ1-5; no reliable D call. There are 13 residues in the CDR3. The germline V and J ends were trimmed by 3 bases and 8 bases, with 11 bases remaining between them. Germline loops: CDR1 LNHDA, CDR2 SQIVND (reference sequence). The CDR3 DNA reads TGTGCCAGTAGTATCGGTGTCCGGGAGCCCCAGCATTTT. Translation gives CASSIGVREPQHF. The variable domain in full, with the rest retrieved from reference TRBV19 and TRBJ1-5, is DGGITQSPKYLFRKEGQNVTLSCEQNLNHDAMYWYRQDPGQGLRLIYYSQIVNDFQKGDIAEGYSVSREKKESFPLTVTSAQKNPTAFYLCASSIGVREPQHFGDGTRLSIL.

About this clone: This CDR3 is also generated by other DNA sequences in the sample. The rearrangement links TRBV12-3 or TRBV12-4 to TRBJ1-1; D gene unclear. This CDR3 has 13 residues. V gave up 3 bases and J gave up 1 base, with 6 bases separating them. The chain's CDR3 is CASSFRGNTEAFF. As DNA, the CDR3 is TGTGCCAGCAGTTTTCGGGGGAACACTGAAGCTTTCTTT.

The V and J genes are TRBV5-4 and TRBJ2-5, with TRBD2 identical over 11 bases. There are 18 residues in the CDR3. The trim removed 1 base at V and 5 bases at J, leaving 13 bases unmatched. Germline values: CDR1 SGHNT, CDR2 YYREEE (reference sequence). This CDR3 is CASSLRGLAASKGETQYF. The CDR3 DNA follows: TGTGCCAGCAGCTTGAGGGGACTAGCGGCCTCAAAGGGGGAGACCCAGTACTTC.

Here the CDR3 DNA reads TGTGCCAGCAGGGACAGGGGGATGGGAGGCTACACCTTC. This codes for CASRDRGMGGYTF. The chain combines TRBV12-3 or TRBV12-4 with TRBJ1-2, with 10 bases fitting TRBD1. The CDR3 totals 13 residues. The V segment lost 6 bases and the J segment 8 bases; nucleotides outside the gene matches: 6.

The genes are TRBV9 and TRBJ2-2, with D unclear. The length of the CDR3 is 12 residues. The germline V gene encodes CDR1 SGDLS and CDR2 YYNGEE. The germline V and J ends were trimmed by 4 bases and 2 bases, with 3 bases remaining between them. Here the CDR3 reads CASSTNTGELFF. CDR3 DNA sequence: TGTGCCAGCAGCACCAACACCGGGGAGCTGTTTTTT. Using reference TRBV9 and TRBJ2-2 for the parts outside the CDR3, the full variable domain is DSGVTQTPKHLITATGQRVTLRCSPRSGDLSVYWYQQSLDQGLQFLIQYYNGEERAKGNILERFSAQQFPDLHSELNLSSLELGDSALYFCASSTNTGELFFGEGSRLTVL.

This clone showed up many times. J is TRBJ2-1 and V is TRBV4-2; 8 bases align to TRBD2. This CDR3 has 15 amino acids. V shed 0 bases, J shed 3 bases, and the junction held 1 base outside the gene matches. Germline CDR1 and CDR2: LGHNA and YNFKEQ. The CDR3 coding sequence is TGTGCCAGCAGCCAAGAACTAGCGGACTACAATGAGCAGTTCTTC. Translated: CASSQELADYNEQFF.

This clone was seen more than once but under ten times. V gene TRBV19 combines with J gene TRBJ1-2; 8 bases match TRBD1. Trimming took 4 bases from V and 4 from J; bases not matched to a gene: 8. Germline V gene sequence: CDR1 LNHDA, CDR2 SQIVND (reference sequence). The length of the CDR3 is 15 residues. CDR3: CASSTGQGPSYGYTF. CDR3 in DNA: TGTGCCAGTAGTACCGGACAGGGCCCTTCCTATGGCTACACCTTC.

This clone turned up a few times. This specimen includes other DNA sequences encoding the same CDR3. The chain combines TRBV30 with TRBJ2-7, with D unresolved. This CDR3 is built from 12 residues. Germline V gene sequence: CDR1 GTSNPN, CDR2 SVGIG (reference sequence). Deletions cut 1 base from V and 1 base from J, with 5 bases between. Written as DNA, the CDR3 is TGTGCCTGGAGTGGAGGATCCTACGAGCAGTACTTC. Amino acids: CAWSGGSYEQYF.

This rearrangement joins TRBV18 to TRBJ1-3; a weak D match, TRBD1 (5 bases). The CDR3 contains 12 residues. Per germline, CDR1 KGHSH and CDR2 LQKENI. V gave up 3 bases and J gave up 7 bases, with 7 bases separating them. CDR3 nucleotides: TGTGCCAGCTCACCCAACAGGAACACCATATATTTT. Its translation: CASSPNRNTIYF. Filled out from reference TRBV18 and TRBJ1-3, the complete variable domain reads NAGVMQNPRHLVRRRGQEARLRCSPMKGHSHVYWYRQLPEEGLKFMVYLQKENIIDESGMPKERFSAEFPKEGPSILRIQQVVRGDSAAYFCASSPNRNTIYFGEGSWLTVV.

V is TRBV2 and J is TRBJ1-2, with 8 bases matching TRBD1. The germline gives CDR1 SNHLY, CDR2 FYNNEI. The CDR3 loop spans 12 amino acids. The ends lost 8 bases at V and 4 bases at J; junction bases unmatched: 3. The CDR3 DNA reads as TGTGCCAGCGGACAGGGATCCTATGGCTACACCTTC. Protein product: CASGQGSYGYTF.